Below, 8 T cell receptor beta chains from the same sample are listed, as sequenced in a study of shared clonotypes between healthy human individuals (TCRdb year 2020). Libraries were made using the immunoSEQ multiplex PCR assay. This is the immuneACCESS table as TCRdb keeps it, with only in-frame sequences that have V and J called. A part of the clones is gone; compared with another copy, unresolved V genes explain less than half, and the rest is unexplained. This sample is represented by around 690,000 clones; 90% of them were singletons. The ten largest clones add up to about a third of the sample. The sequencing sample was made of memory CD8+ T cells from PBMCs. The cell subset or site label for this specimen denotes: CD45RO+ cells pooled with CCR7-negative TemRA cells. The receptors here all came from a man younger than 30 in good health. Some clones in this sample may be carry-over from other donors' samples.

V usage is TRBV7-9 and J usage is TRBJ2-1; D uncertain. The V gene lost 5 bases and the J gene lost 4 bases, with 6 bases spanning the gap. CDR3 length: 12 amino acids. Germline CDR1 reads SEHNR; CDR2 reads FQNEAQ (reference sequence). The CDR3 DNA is TGTGCCAGCAGCCCAAGGTACAATGAGCAGTTCTTC. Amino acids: CASSPRYNEQFF.

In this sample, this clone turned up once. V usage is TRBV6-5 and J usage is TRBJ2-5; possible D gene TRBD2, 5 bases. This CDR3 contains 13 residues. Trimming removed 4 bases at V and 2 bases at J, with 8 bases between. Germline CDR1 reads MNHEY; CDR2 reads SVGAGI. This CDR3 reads CASSWGEQETQYF. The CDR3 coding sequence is TGTGCCAGCAGTTGGGGAGAACAAGAGACCCAGTACTTC.

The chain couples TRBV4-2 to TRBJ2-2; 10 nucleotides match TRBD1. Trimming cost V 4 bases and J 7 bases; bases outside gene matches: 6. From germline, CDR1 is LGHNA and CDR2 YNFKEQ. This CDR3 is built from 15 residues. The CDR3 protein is CASSPRQGAGGELFF. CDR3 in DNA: TGTGCCAGCAGCCCAAGACAGGGGGCGGGCGGGGAGCTGTTTTTT.

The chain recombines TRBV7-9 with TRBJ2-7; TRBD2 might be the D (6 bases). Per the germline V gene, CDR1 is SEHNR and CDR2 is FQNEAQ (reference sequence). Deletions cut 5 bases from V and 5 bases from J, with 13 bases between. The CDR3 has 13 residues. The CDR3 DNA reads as TGTGCCAGCAGCCTTAGTGGGGGGAACGAGCAGTACTTC. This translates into CASSLSGGNEQYF.

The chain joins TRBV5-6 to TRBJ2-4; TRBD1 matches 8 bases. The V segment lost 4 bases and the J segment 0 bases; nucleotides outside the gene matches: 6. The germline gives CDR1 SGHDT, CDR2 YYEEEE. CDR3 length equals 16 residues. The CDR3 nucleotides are TGTGCCAGCAGCGCGGGACAGGAGCTAGCCAAAAACATTCAGTACTTC. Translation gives CASSAGQELAKNIQYF.

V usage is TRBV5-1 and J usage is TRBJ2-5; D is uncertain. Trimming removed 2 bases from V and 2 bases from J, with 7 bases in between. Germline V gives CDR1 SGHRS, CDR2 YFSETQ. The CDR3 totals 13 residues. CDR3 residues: CASSFPTQETQYF. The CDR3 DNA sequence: TGCGCCAGCAGCTTTCCAACACAAGAGACCCAGTACTTC. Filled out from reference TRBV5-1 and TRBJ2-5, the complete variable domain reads KAGVTQTPRYLIKTRGQQVTLSCSPISGHRSVSWYQQTPGQGLQFLFEYFSETQRNKGNFPGRFSGRQFSNSRSEMNVSTLELGDSALYLCASSFPTQETQYFGPGTRLLVL.

Written as DNA, the CDR3 is TGTGCCAGCAGTTTGGGGCCCGGACTAGGGATCAACAATGAGCAGTTCTTC. It specifies CASSLGPGLGINNEQFF. The V and J genes are TRBV27 and TRBJ2-1, with 7 bases matching TRBD2. Germline CDR1 MNHEY, CDR2 SMNVEV (reference sequence). Germline trimming cut 3 bases from V and 5 bases from J; bases unmatched to any gene: 13. CDR3 length: 17 amino acids.

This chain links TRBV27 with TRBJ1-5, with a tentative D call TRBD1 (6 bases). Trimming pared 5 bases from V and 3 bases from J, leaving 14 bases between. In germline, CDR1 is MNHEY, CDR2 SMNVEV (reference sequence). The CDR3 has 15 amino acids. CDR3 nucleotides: TGTGCCAGCAGTCACCGACAGGCGGTCAATCAGCCCCAGCATTTT. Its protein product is CASSHRQAVNQPQHF.